Below are 3 T cell receptor beta chains sequenced from a single sample in a study of T-cell memory formation after mild COVID-19. TCRdb called the 5' RACE reads again in MiXCR, with one record for every CDR3 protein. This sample carries 560,000 or so distinct CDR3 sequences, 17% of them seen once, and the ten largest clones take less than 10%. The sample taken for sequencing was PBMCs or a T cell subset sorted from them (not recorded which). The receptors stem from an adult woman who had mild COVID-19 (a few samples of this study predate the infection). Cell type and time point are not known.

This clonotype was recorded many times. The chain uses TRBV25-1 and TRBJ2-7; 11 bases fit TRBD1. Germline CDR1 and CDR2: MGHDK and SYGVNS. The V segment lost 5 bases and the J segment 3 bases; nucleotides outside the gene matches: 9. The CDR3 length is 16 residues. CDR3 in DNA: TGTGCCAGCAGTCCCCCCTCTGGGACAGGGGGCTACGAGCAGTACTTC. This sequence encodes CASSPPSGTGGYEQYF.

This clonotype has more than one count but fewer than ten. This chain connects TRBV7-2 to TRBJ1-6; D gene ambiguous. Trimming removed 5 bases at V and 15 bases at J, with 14 bases between. CDR1 is SGHTA and CDR2 is FQGNSA in the germline V gene. The CDR3 is made up of 12 amino acids. The CDR3 DNA reads as TGTGCCAGCAGCGAGGACGTCGCGCGCCTCCACTTT. It is translated as CASSEDVARLHF.

This clonotype was found a few times. This chain joins TRBV29-1 and TRBJ2-7; 7 positions match TRBD1. CDR1 is SQVTM, CDR2 ANQGSEA, per germline. The CDR3 is 13 amino acids. Trimming at V came to 8 bases and at J to 5 bases, leaving 12 bases not matched to a gene. The CDR3 region has the DNA TGCAGCATTCTCCCGGGACAGACCCACGAGCAGTACTTC. It specifies CSILPGQTHEQYF.